This T cell receptor (beta chain) appears in the sequencing data of a study of STAT5B mutations in CD4+ large granular lymphocyte leukemia. Sequenced by immunoSEQ multiplex PCR; TCRdb stores in-frame clones only, minus some. The sample has under 35,000 clones, 85% to 90% seen once. J was trimmed by 5 bases and V by 3 bases; bases with no gene match: 6. This CDR3 spans 15 amino acids. CDR1 is ENHRY and CDR2 is SYGVKD in the germline V gene. This rearrangement joins TRBV10-3 to TRBJ1-1; 10 nucleotides line up with TRBD1. The sample consisted of CD4+ T cells from blood buffy coats. This TCR was sampled from a human donor in good health. The CDR3 DNA reads TGTGCCATCAGTGATTTCGGACAGGGGGGGACTGAAGCTTTCTTT. Amino acids: CAISDFGQGGTEAFF.